This TCR beta chain was found in a study of cytomegalovirus exposure and HLA in healthy donors. The CDR3 contains 18 residues. Unmatched junction bases numbered 11, after V lost 3 bases and J lost 1 base. In germline, CDR1 is SGHNT, CDR2 YYREEE (reference sequence). 60 Vbeta and 13 Jbeta primers were used in PCR. Assay used: immunoSEQ multiplex PCR; TCRdb lists only in-frame clones, some missing. The repertoire has about 120,000 clones, roughly 80% of them found once; the top ten carry 30%. The gene calls are TRBV5-4 and TRBJ2-4; 9 bases align to TRBD1. The receptor was derived from a man aged 55 to 69 in good health and CMV-seropositive. What was sequenced was PBMCs. CDR3 amino acids: CASSSRTGEGEAKNIQYF. In DNA form, the CDR3 reads TGTGCCAGCAGCTCGAGGACAGGGGAGGGTGAGGCCAAAAACATTCAGTACTTC.